This TCR beta chain stems from a study of blood T cell repertoires in COVID-19. Study-wide background: Acute and convalescent COVID-19 specimens originated in the United States, Italy and Spain. Sample material is recorded as cDNA or gDNA derived from T cells, B-cell-depleted T cells, or PBMCs.

V lost 5 bases to trimming and J lost 7 bases; unmatched junction nucleotides: 11. This CDR3 has 15 residues. Looked up from germline, CDR1 is SGHAT and CDR2 is FQNNGV. Study processing details: Estimated nucleated cell counts came from reference gene primer amplification. This table comes from immunoSEQ multiplex PCR, and its TCRdb copy is limited to in-frame clones, with some not included. Clone size and V and J calls were adopted from that table, with D and trimming inferred from the DNA. Of about 74,000 clones in the sample, 84% were seen once. This receptor was identified in a man aged 45-60 years with active COVID-19. The chain combines TRBV11-2 with TRBJ2-1; 7 bases fit TRBD2. The sample comprised peripheral blood. The CDR3 DNA sequence: TGTGCCAGCAGCCGCGGGAGTCGGGGGACGAATGAGCAGTTCTTC. Its protein product is CASSRGSRGTNEQFF.